These T cell receptor beta chains were read from a single sample in a study of blood T cell repertoires in COVID-19. Produced via immunoSEQ multiplex PCR; TCRdb's table is partial and in-frame only. Of about 140,000 clones listed, over 65% are singletons. The sequenced sample consisted of peripheral blood. The receptors derive from a woman aged 80 or over with active or convalescent COVID-19. CDR3s include the opening cysteine and the closing phenylalanine or tryptophan. The order of the fields is CDR3 protein, CDR3 DNA, CDR3 length, J gene, D gene, clone size, V gene. A D gene is named only where the DNA matches it firmly. Expanded clones get a size class; other rows say once, few or many, or leave the size out.

CASSLGLAGGINEQFF,TGTGCCAGCAGCTTGGGACTAGCGGGGGGAATCAATGAGCAGTTCTTC,16,TRBJ2-1,TRBD2,few,TRBV5-8
CASSSGGDEKLFF,TGCGCCAGCAGCTCCGGGGGGGATGAAAAACTGTTTTTT,13,TRBJ1-4,-,-,TRBV5-1
CASSFRQGRGYTF,TGTGCCAGCTCCTTCCGACAGGGAAGGGGCTACACCTTC,13,TRBJ1-2,TRBD1,few,TRBV19
CASTNGYSGNTIYF,TGTGCCAGCACCAACGGGTATTCTGGAAACACCATATATTTT,14,TRBJ1-3,-,few,TRBV7-9
CSAGTGIFAGELFF,TGCAGCGCTGGGACAGGAATCTTCGCCGGGGAGCTGTTTTTT,14,TRBJ2-2,TRBD1,-,TRBV29-1
CASSVGGTAYQPQHF,TGTGCCAGCAGCGTAGGTGGGACAGCATATCAGCCCCAGCATTTT,15,TRBJ1-5,TRBD1,-,TRBV9
CASSQVSPYNEQFF,TGTGCCAGCAGCCAAGTCAGTCCATACAATGAGCAGTTCTTC,14,TRBJ2-1,-,-,TRBV14
CASSPQGNTGNTIYF,TGTGCCAGCTCACCGCAGGGTAATACTGGAAACACCATATATTTT,15,TRBJ1-3,-,many,TRBV18
CASKDRGGYGYTF,TGCGCCAGCAAGGACAGGGGTGGCTATGGCTACACCTTC,13,TRBJ1-2,TRBD1,-,TRBV5-1
CASQTGFNQPQHF,TGCGCCAGTCAGACAGGGTTCAATCAGCCCCAGCATTTT,13,TRBJ1-5,TRBD1,-,TRBV10-2
CASSTGSAGEAFF,TGTGCCAGCTCAACAGGGTCCGCGGGGGAGGCTTTCTTT,13,TRBJ1-1,-,-,TRBV18
CASSPSEAFF,TGTGCCAGCAGCCCTAGCGAAGCTTTCTTT,10,TRBJ1-1,-,-,TRBV7-2
CSVSSGGGYGYTF,TGCAGCGTTTCAAGTGGGGGGGGCTATGGCTACACCTTC,13,TRBJ1-2,-,-,TRBV29-1
CATSSSSGGPDTQYF,TGTGCCACCAGTTCCTCCAGCGGGGGGCCAGATACGCAGTATTTT,15,TRBJ2-3,TRBD2,-,TRBV24-1
CASSPSDRGYGYTF,TGCGCCAGCAGCCCCTCAGACAGGGGCTATGGCTACACCTTC,14,TRBJ1-2,TRBD1,-,TRBV5-1
CASSADGGTGELFF,TGTGCCAGCAGCGCGGACGGGGGGACCGGGGAGCTGTTTTTT,14,TRBJ2-2,TRBD2,-,TRBV6-4
CASTNRVNTEAFF,TGTGCCAGCACGAACAGAGTGAACACTGAAGCTTTCTTT,13,TRBJ1-1,-,few,TRBV28
CASSQDLRDTLSQPQHF,TGCGCCAGCAGCCAAGACCTCCGGGACACTCTGTCCCAGCCCCAGCATTTT,17,TRBJ1-5,-,few,TRBV4-1
CAWTGQTNSPLHF,TGTGCCTGGACCGGACAGACTAATTCACCCCTCCACTTT,13,TRBJ1-6,-,-,TRBV30
CASSMDSLAGYTF,TGTGCCAGTAGTATGGACAGTCTCGCTGGCTACACCTTC,13,TRBJ1-2,-,-,TRBV19
CASSQDRVGTGELFF,TGCGCCAGCAGCCAAGACAGGGTTGGGACCGGGGAGCTGTTTTTT,15,TRBJ2-2,TRBD1,-,TRBV5-1
CASSVQGLRVTEAFF,TGTGCCAGCAGCGTACAGGGGCTACGAGTCACTGAAGCTTTCTTT,15,TRBJ1-1,TRBD1,few,TRBV28
CASSYNSKNIQYF,TGTGCCAGCAGTTATAACAGCAAAAACATTCAGTACTTC,13,TRBJ2-4,-,once,TRBV6-2/TRBV6-3
CASSQPGTGVVGGYTF,TGCGCCAGCAGCCAACCTGGGACAGGGGTTGTCGGTGGCTACACCTTC,16,TRBJ1-2,TRBD1,-,TRBV4-1
CASSQGLRANTIYF,TGCGCCAGCAGCCAAGGATTGCGGGCAAACACCATATATTTT,14,TRBJ1-3,-,-,TRBV4-1
CASSGTLFYEQYF,TGTGCCAGCAGCGGGACACTATTCTACGAGCAGTACTTC,13,TRBJ2-7,-,few,TRBV12-3/TRBV12-4
CASSEGGGHYQPQHF,TGTGCCAGCAGTGAAGGGGGGGGCCACTATCAGCCCCAGCATTTT,15,TRBJ1-5,-,-,TRBV6-1
CASSSHARDSNYGYTF,TGTGCCAGCAGCTCACATGCAAGGGACTCTAACTATGGCTACACCTTC,16,TRBJ1-2,-,-,TRBV7-9
CASSSDPGTRGANEQFF,TGCGCCAGCAGCTCCGACCCGGGTACGCGGGGCGCTAATGAGCAGTTCTTC,17,TRBJ2-1,-,-,TRBV5-1
CASSLSSPTEAFF,TGTGCCAGCAGTTTATCTTCCCCCACTGAAGCTTTCTTT,13,TRBJ1-1,-,-,TRBV28
CASSYLTAEKLFF,TGTGCCAGCAGTTACCTGACAGCTGAAAAACTGTTTTTT,13,TRBJ1-4,-,once,TRBV6-5
CASSSWGQGAQGYTF,TGTGCCAGCAGTTCCTGGGGACAGGGGGCGCAGGGCTACACCTTC,15,TRBJ1-2,TRBD1,-,TRBV6-5
CATKRAAGVVAEAFF,TGTGCCACCAAACGTGCGGCAGGGGTCGTCGCTGAAGCTTTCTTT,15,TRBJ1-1,-,-,TRBV19
CSAEAGGNEQYF,TGCAGCGCCGAAGCGGGGGGGAACGAGCAGTACTTC,12,TRBJ2-7,TRBD2,once,TRBV29-1
CASTSLGERGGRETQYF,TGTGCCAGCACCTCCTTAGGCGAGCGGGGGGGACGGGAGACCCAGTACTTC,17,TRBJ2-5,TRBD2,-,TRBV5-6
CASSLEWQITEAFF,TGTGCCAGCAGCTTGGAGTGGCAGATCACTGAAGCTTTCTTT,14,TRBJ1-1,-,-,TRBV5-4
CASSSPGGNHRAEAFF,TGTGCCAGCAGTTCCCCTGGAGGAAATCATCGGGCTGAAGCTTTCTTT,16,TRBJ1-1,-,-,TRBV6-5
CASSLRGGAHTQYF,TGTGCCAGCAGCTTGAGAGGGGGGGCACATACGCAGTATTTT,14,TRBJ2-3,-,once,TRBV7-3
CASSELPASGGFGNEQFF,TGTGCCAGCAGTGAACTTCCGGCTAGCGGGGGCTTCGGCAATGAGCAGTTCTTC,18,TRBJ2-1,TRBD2,-,TRBV2
CASSRRSGGISYEQYF,TGCGCCAGCAGCCGCCGCTCGGGGGGGATCTCCTACGAGCAGTACTTC,16,TRBJ2-7,TRBD2,-,TRBV5-1
CASSAGQAVYTF,TGTGCCAGCAGCGCCGGACAGGCGGTCTACACCTTC,12,TRBJ1-2,TRBD1,-,TRBV5-4
CASSHSGTGFETQYF,TGTGCCAGCAGCCATTCCGGGACAGGGTTTGAGACCCAGTACTTC,15,TRBJ2-5,TRBD1,-,TRBV3-1/TRBV3-2
CASSRTDRTEAFF,TGTGCCAGCAGCAGGACAGACAGGACTGAAGCTTTCTTT,13,TRBJ1-1,-,-,TRBV2
CASSPRQANTEAFF,TGTGCCAGCAGCCCTCGACAGGCGAACACTGAAGCTTTCTTT,14,TRBJ1-1,-,-,TRBV7-2
CASSATGLTEAFF,TGTGCCAGCAGTGCGACAGGTTTAACTGAAGCTTTCTTT,13,TRBJ1-1,-,-,TRBV2
CASRKPGQGDEKLFF,TGTGCCAGTAGGAAACCGGGACAGGGGGACGAAAAACTGTTTTTT,15,TRBJ1-4,TRBD1,-,TRBV19
CAGRQGETGELFF,TGTGCCGGCCGCCAGGGGGAAACCGGGGAGCTGTTTTTT,13,TRBJ2-2,TRBD1,few,TRBV6-5
CASSIAGLGNTEAFF,TGTGCCAGTAGTATTGCAGGCCTCGGGAACACTGAAGCTTTCTTT,15,TRBJ1-1,-,-,TRBV19
CASSDQRQLKNTEAFF,TGCGCCAGCAGTGATCAGCGGCAACTCAAGAACACTGAAGCTTTCTTT,16,TRBJ1-1,-,-,TRBV10-1
CASSSITGQGSDTQYF,TGTGCCAGCAGCAGCATTACCGGACAGGGATCAGATACGCAGTATTTT,16,TRBJ2-3,TRBD1,-,TRBV11-3